A selection of T cell receptor beta chains follows, all from one sample in a study of CD8 T cells in ankylosing spondylitis. TCRdb recomputed calls from the 5' RACE reads with MiXCR, one row per CDR3 protein. The data show around 150,000 distinct CDR3 sequences, approximately 48% seen once. Sequencing input: synovial fluid, either unsorted or a sorted T cell fraction (not recorded which). These receptors all stem from a male donor with ankylosing spondylitis. The CDR3 runs from the conserved cysteine through the conserved F or W. A D gene is named only where the DNA matches it firmly. Only part of the rows carry a size: once, few, many, or a class if the clone is expanded.

.	TRBV7-7	.	TRBJ2-2	CASSPLGTGELFF	TGTGCCAGCAGTCCCCTAGGCACCGGGGAGCTGTTTTTT
few	TRBV6-5	.	TRBJ2-7	CASSYWGTHYEQYF	TGTGCCAGCAGTTACTGGGGGACACACTACGAGCAGTACTTC
.	TRBV7-3	.	TRBJ2-7	CASSLSLTGRETYEQYF	TGTGCCAGCAGCTTAAGCCTCACAGGGAGGGAAACCTACGAGCAGTACTTC
.	TRBV11-2	TRBD2	TRBJ2-1	CASSLDWDYSYNEQFF	TGTGCCAGCAGCTTAGACTGGGACTATTCCTACAATGAGCAGTTCTTC
few	TRBV11-2	.	TRBJ1-2	CASSPDAAPGYTF	TGTGCCAGCAGCCCCGACGCCGCACCCGGCTACACCTTC
once	TRBV6-2/TRBV6-3	.	TRBJ1-1	CASSYYGSTEAFF	TGTGCCAGCAGTTACTACGGCAGCACTGAAGCTTTCTTT
few	TRBV11-2	TRBD2	TRBJ2-4	CASSGGGNKNIQYF	TGTGCCAGCAGCGGGGGGGGGAACAAAAACATTCAGTACTTC
.	TRBV6-1	.	TRBJ1-1	CASSEQESTEAFF	TGTGCCAGCAGTGAACAGGAGTCCACTGAAGCTTTCTTT
.	TRBV18	.	TRBJ2-1	CASSLPVARINEQFF	TGTGCCAGCTCACTACCCGTGGCGCGGATCAATGAGCAGTTCTTC
.	TRBV27	.	TRBJ1-1	CASSPVGGWTEAFF	TGTGCCAGCAGTCCCGTTGGAGGGTGGACTGAAGCTTTCTTT
.	TRBV12-3/TRBV12-4	.	TRBJ2-1	CASSLGTRSNEQFF	TGTGCCAGCAGCCTCGGGACTCGAAGCAATGAGCAGTTCTTC
few	TRBV5-1	TRBD2	TRBJ2-1	CASSIGLAGLVIGNEQFF	TGCGCCAGCAGCATTGGACTAGCGGGATTAGTAATTGGCAATGAGCAGTTCTTC
.	TRBV20-1	.	TRBJ2-6	CSAHRAASGANVLTF	TGCAGTGCCCACAGAGCGGCCTCTGGGGCCAACGTCCTGACTTTC
many	TRBV12-3/TRBV12-4	TRBD2	TRBJ2-1	CASSSSLTGGPDEQFF	TGTGCCAGCAGCTCGTCGTTGACGGGAGGGCCGGATGAGCAGTTCTTC
few	TRBV4-1	.	TRBJ2-2	CASSQDLRGGPGELFF	TGCGCCAGCAGCCAAGATCTGCGCGGGGGCCCCGGGGAGCTGTTTTTT
few	TRBV7-9	.	TRBJ1-1	CASSLGLEAFF	TGTGCCAGCAGCTTAGGACTTGAAGCTTTCTTT
.	TRBV29-1	TRBD1	TRBJ1-1	CSVPDRGMAFF	TGCAGCGTGCCAGACAGGGGGATGGCTTTCTTT
.	TRBV4-1	.	TRBJ1-1	CASSQDPLLNTEAFF	TGCGCCAGCAGCCAAGATCCGTTGCTGAACACTGAAGCTTTCTTT
.	TRBV28	.	TRBJ2-3	CATQSGTPSTDTQYF	TGTGCCACCCAAAGCGGGACACCTAGCACAGATACGCAGTATTTT
few	TRBV7-9	.	TRBJ1-2	CASSLGLGAPYGYTF	TGTGCCAGCAGCTTAGGACTGGGGGCGCCCTATGGCTACACCTTC
many	TRBV12-3/TRBV12-4	.	TRBJ2-3	CASSLASTDTQYF	TGTGCCAGCAGTTTAGCTAGCACAGATACGCAGTATTTT
.	TRBV7-6	TRBD1	TRBJ2-7	CASSFRDSYEQYF	TGTGCCAGCAGCTTCCGGGACAGCTACGAGCAGTACTTC
few	TRBV6-5	.	TRBJ2-2	CASSFTGPTGELFF	TGTGCCAGCAGTTTTACAGGGCCAACCGGGGAGCTGTTTTTT
.	TRBV5-6	.	TRBJ2-1	CASRGGRDYYNEQFF	TGTGCCAGCAGGGGGGGCCGGGACTACTACAATGAGCAGTTCTTC
.	TRBV27	TRBD1	TRBJ2-7	CASSLWVDRVPHEQYF	TGTGCCAGCAGTTTATGGGTTGACAGGGTTCCCCACGAGCAGTACTTC